This is a list of T cell receptor beta chains from one sample in a study of cytomegalovirus exposure and HLA in healthy donors. Only in-frame clones appear in the TCRdb table, and some are missing; sequencing was by immunoSEQ multiplex PCR. This repertoire shows 95,000 to 150,000 clones, roughly 78% found once; its top ten account for roughly 3.3%. The specimen was PBMCs. The receptors were sampled from a woman aged 25-40 years in good health and CMV-seropositive. CDR3s include the opening cysteine and the closing phenylalanine or tryptophan. The D gene is left open where the match is weak. The size of a clone is reported for some rows only, either as once, few or many, or as a class for expanded clones.

d_call | j_call | v_call | clone_size | cdr3_aa | cdr3_nt
TRBD1 | TRBJ2-2 | TRBV28 | NA | CASRRTGGGGELFF | TGTGCCAGCAGAAGGACAGGGGGCGGCGGGGAGCTGTTTTTT
TRBD1 | TRBJ2-2 | TRBV28 | few | CASSLLTGVGNTGELFF | TGTGCCAGCAGTTTATTGACAGGGGTGGGGAACACCGGGGAGCTGTTTTTT
NA | TRBJ1-3 | TRBV5-1 | NA | CASSSTGSGNTIYF | TGCGCCAGCAGCTCAACAGGGTCTGGAAACACCATATATTTT
TRBD2 | TRBJ2-5 | TRBV15 | NA | CATSREAGGPQETQYF | TGTGCCACCAGCAGAGAGGCGGGGGGACCCCAAGAGACCCAGTACTTC
TRBD2 | TRBJ2-3 | TRBV6-1 | NA | CASSPGGFTDTQYF | TGTGCCAGCAGTCCCGGGGGGTTCACAGATACGCAGTATTTT
NA | TRBJ1-1 | TRBV5-6 | NA | CASSPGLFFSAEAFF | TGTGCCAGCAGCCCCGGACTGTTTTTCTCCGCTGAAGCTTTCTTT
NA | TRBJ2-5 | TRBV2 | few | CASTYFRDQETQYF | TGTGCCAGCACCTACTTCCGGGACCAAGAGACCCAGTACTTC
TRBD2 | TRBJ2-3 | TRBV28 | NA | CASSLWGRGGTDTQYF | TGTGCCAGCAGTTTATGGGGCCGGGGGGGTACAGATACGCAGTATTTT
NA | TRBJ2-5 | TRBV18 | NA | CASSPGQLQETQYF | TGTGCCAGCTCCCCAGGACAGCTCCAAGAGACCCAGTACTTC
TRBD2 | TRBJ2-1 | TRBV7-9 | NA | CASSPGLAGNNEQFF | TGTGCCAGCAGCCCGGGACTAGCGGGGAACAATGAGCAGTTCTTC
TRBD1 | TRBJ1-2 | TRBV27 | NA | CASSNTGSRGVTYGYTF | TGTGCCAGCAGTAATACGGGGTCCAGGGGGGTGACATATGGCTACACCTTC
TRBD2 | TRBJ2-3 | TRBV2 | NA | CASSRTSRDTQYF | TGTGCCAGCAGTCGGACTAGCCGAGATACGCAGTATTTT
NA | TRBJ1-4 | TRBV27 | NA | CASTSLKRGGLKDEKLFF | TGTGCCAGCACCTCTCTTAAAAGGGGGGGGCTTAAGGATGAAAAACTGTTTTTT
TRBD1 | TRBJ1-5 | TRBV6-6 | once | CASSWTGQGGNQPQHF | TGTGCCAGCAGTTGGACAGGGCAAGGAGGGAATCAGCCCCAGCATTTT
NA | TRBJ2-3 | TRBV6-5 | NA | CATSGVGTDTQYF | TGTGCCACCTCAGGGGTCGGCACAGATACGCAGTATTTT
NA | TRBJ2-4 | TRBV18 | NA | CASSPGGASQNIQYF | TGTGCCAGCTCACCTGGGGGGGCAAGCCAAAACATTCAGTACTTC
NA | TRBJ1-2 | TRBV7-3 | NA | CASRLPGPEGANYGYTF | TGTGCCAGCAGACTGCCGGGACCCGAGGGGGCTAACTATGGCTACACCTTC
NA | TRBJ2-5 | TRBV14 | NA | CASSQVAGHGGTQYF | TGTGCCAGCAGCCAAGTAGCAGGGCACGGGGGGACCCAGTACTTC
TRBD2 | TRBJ2-3 | TRBV19 | NA | CASSIAGGAIDTQYF | TGTGCCAGTAGTATTGCCGGGGGGGCCATAGATACGCAGTATTTT
TRBD1 | TRBJ2-2 | TRBV4-1 | few | CASSQEDRGRGELFF | TGCGCCAGCAGCCAAGAAGACAGGGGAAGAGGGGAGCTGTTTTTT
TRBD2 | TRBJ2-1 | TRBV5-6 | NA | CASSPPSGAYNEQFF | TGTGCCAGCAGCCCGCCCAGCGGGGCCTACAATGAGCAGTTCTTC
NA | TRBJ2-3 | TRBV4-1 | few | CASSQLRARTDTQYF | TGCGCCAGCAGCCAACTCAGGGCCCGCACAGATACGCAGTATTTT
NA | TRBJ2-4 | TRBV11-1 | NA | CASSLWGDKNIQYF | TGTGCCAGCAGCTTATGGGGGGACAAAAACATTCAGTACTTC
TRBD1 | TRBJ2-1 | TRBV23-1 | NA | CASSQGLPVGQGLFF | TGCGCCAGCAGTCAGGGTCTTCCGGTGGGACAGGGTCTGTTCTTC
NA | TRBJ2-7 | TRBV4-2 | once | CASSQMTQTGRYEQYF | TGTGCCAGCAGCCAAATGACCCAGACAGGGAGGTACGAGCAGTACTTC
NA | TRBJ1-1 | TRBV19 | once | CASSMGIAFRTEAFF | TGTGCCAGTAGTATGGGCATCGCATTTCGAACTGAAGCTTTCTTT
NA | TRBJ1-2 | TRBV28 | NA | CASSSYRADYGYTF | TGTGCCAGCAGTTCATACAGGGCTGACTATGGCTACACCTTC
TRBD2 | TRBJ2-1 | TRBV6-4 | NA | CASSTDYSGGANEQFF | TGTGCCAGCAGTACCGACTATAGCGGGGGGGCCAATGAGCAGTTCTTC
NA | TRBJ1-3 | TRBV4-1 | NA | CASSQEDSFTVNTIYF | TGCGCCAGCAGCCAGGAGGACAGTTTCACTGTAAACACCATATATTTT
NA | TRBJ1-5 | TRBV15 | NA | CATSREGDTHQPQHF | TGTGCCACCAGCAGAGAGGGGGACACCCATCAGCCCCAGCATTTT
NA | TRBJ2-3 | TRBV2 | NA | CASSVPGADTQYF | TGTGCCAGCAGTGTCCCGGGGGCAGATACGCAGTATTTT
TRBD1 | TRBJ2-1 | TRBV28 | NA | CASTGQGSYNEQFF | TGTGCCAGCACCGGACAGGGCTCCTACAATGAGCAGTTCTTC
TRBD1 | TRBJ2-2 | TRBV7-9 | NA | CSSSLRGTDTGELFF | TGTTCCAGCAGCTTAAGGGGGACAGACACCGGGGAGCTGTTTTTT
NA | TRBJ1-2 | TRBV20-1 | once | CSARGLDGYTF | TGCAGTGCTAGAGGACTCGATGGCTACACCTTC
NA | TRBJ2-3 | TRBV20-1 | NA | CSAGVTSTQYF | TGCAGTGCGGGAGTTACGAGTACGCAGTATTTT
TRBD1 | TRBJ2-5 | TRBV5-4 | few | CASSATGGGGQETQYF | TGTGCCAGCAGCGCTACAGGGGGCGGTGGACAAGAGACCCAGTACTTC
NA | TRBJ2-7 | TRBV7-3 | NA | CASSLVGGRDEQYF | TGTGCCAGCAGCTTAGTGGGCGGCAGGGACGAGCAGTACTTC
NA | TRBJ2-2 | TRBV19 | NA | CASSTTPWLGELFF | TGTGCCAGTAGTACCACGCCCTGGCTCGGGGAGCTGTTTTTT
NA | TRBJ2-5 | TRBV5-1 | NA | CASSLAGLISRGETQYF | TGCGCCAGCAGCTTGGCGGGATTAATCAGCCGAGGAGAGACCCAGTACTTC
TRBD1 | TRBJ2-1 | TRBV5-6 | few | CASSLLLGQEFYNEQFF | TGTGCCAGCAGCTTACTTTTGGGACAGGAGTTCTACAATGAGCAGTTCTTC
NA | TRBJ1-2 | TRBV7-9 | few | CASQGRVGYGYTF | TGTGCCAGCCAGGGTAGAGTTGGGTATGGCTACACCTTC
NA | TRBJ1-5 | TRBV5-8 | once | CASSLSSNQPQHF | TGTGCCAGCAGCTTATCGAGCAATCAGCCCCAGCATTTT
TRBD2 | TRBJ2-3 | TRBV6-5 | NA | CASSFGLAGGTDTQYF | TGTGCCAGCAGTTTTGGACTAGCGGGGGGCACAGATACGCAGTATTTT
NA | TRBJ2-1 | TRBV14 | NA | CASSQTAGSNNEQFF | TGTGCCAGCAGCCAAACAGCGGGCAGCAACAATGAGCAGTTCTTC
TRBD1 | TRBJ1-1 | TRBV2 | NA | CASSHPLNRGRVTEAFF | TGTGCCAGCAGCCATCCCTTAAACAGGGGGCGGGTCACTGAAGCTTTCTTT
NA | TRBJ1-4 | TRBV5-4 | NA | CASSPGGDGSEKLFF | TGTGCCAGCAGCCCTGGGGGGGATGGAAGTGAAAAACTGTTTTTT
TRBD1 | TRBJ2-7 | TRBV10-1 | NA | CASLPDRGRYEQYF | TGCGCCAGCCTCCCCGACAGGGGTCGATACGAGCAGTACTTC
NA | TRBJ1-1 | TRBV6-1 | NA | CASRDSLGLGTEAFF | TGTGCCAGCAGGGACAGCCTTGGGTTAGGCACTGAAGCTTTCTTT
NA | TRBJ1-2 | TRBV30 | few | CARRAGGYTF | TGTGCCCGGCGGGCTGGGGGCTACACCTTC
NA | TRBJ1-3 | TRBV4-2 | NA | CASSQAGTPIYSGNTIYF | TGTGCCAGCAGCCAAGCTGGGACTCCTATTTACTCTGGAAACACCATATATTTT
NA | TRBJ2-3 | TRBV5-1 | NA | CASSLALGAGTDTQYF | TGCGCCAGCAGCTTGGCCCTTGGGGCCGGAACAGATACGCAGTATTTT
NA | TRBJ2-7 | TRBV7-9 | NA | CASSTDQLNKAYEQYF | TGTGCCAGCAGCACAGACCAACTGAACAAGGCCTACGAGCAGTACTTC